Listed below are T cell receptor beta chains from one sample, sequenced in a study of shared clonotypes between healthy human individuals. Using immunoSEQ multiplex PCR, the repertoire was profiled, and TCRdb retains in-frame clones only, with some absent. The sample lists around 500,000 clones, 60% to 80% seen once, with approximately 12% in the top ten. Sequenced: PBMCs. These TCRs come from a woman aged 40 to 49 in good health. Some clones in this sample may be carry-over from other donors' samples. The CDR3 runs from the conserved cysteine through the conserved F or W. A D gene is named only where the DNA matches it firmly. Size tells how often a clone was seen (once, few, many) or the class of an expanded clone, and some rows leave it out.

>TRBV7-3|NA|NA|TRBJ2-1
TGTGCCAGCAGCTTAACGGGCGGCAATGAGCAGTTCTTC
CASSLTGGNEQFF
>TRBV4-1|NA|NA|TRBJ1-2
TGCGCCAGCAGCCAAGAAGTCCGGGGCAGGGGATCAAGCTATGGCTACACCTTC
CASSQEVRGRGSSYGYTF
>TRBV7-3|TRBD2|NA|TRBJ2-3
TGTGCCAGCAGCACAGCGGGAGCGGTCACAGATACGCAGTATTTT
CASSTAGAVTDTQYF
>TRBV18|NA|NA|TRBJ2-7
TGTGCCAGCTCACCACGCCAGGGTGGCTACGAGCAGTACTTC
CASSPRQGGYEQYF
>TRBV5-4|NA|NA|TRBJ2-2
TGTGCCAGCAGCCGTCTCGGGGCGGGCACCGGGGAGCTGTTTTTT
CASSRLGAGTGELFF
>TRBV7-9|NA|NA|TRBJ2-1
TGTGCCAGCACGGCGAATGGATACAATGAGCAGTTCTTC
CASTANGYNEQFF
>TRBV28|NA|few|TRBJ2-1
TGTGCCAGCAGTTTATCATTAGGCAGCACCGGAGAGCAGTTCTTC
CASSLSLGSTGEQFF
>TRBV5-4|TRBD1|NA|TRBJ2-1
TGTGCCAGCAGCATTCAGACAGGGAGCTCCTACAATGAGCAGTTCTTC
CASSIQTGSSYNEQFF
>TRBV5-5|NA|NA|TRBJ2-3
TGTGCCAGCAGCCCCGGGGGTAGGGCGCAGTATTTT
CASSPGGRAQYF
>TRBV5-1|NA|NA|TRBJ1-1
TGCGCCAGCAGCAGTCAGGGGAACACTGAAGCTTTCTTT
CASSSQGNTEAFF
>TRBV6-5|NA|NA|TRBJ1-2
TGTGCCAGCAGTTACGTACAGGGAGGAGGCTACACCTTC
CASSYVQGGGYTF
>TRBV19|NA|NA|TRBJ2-5
TGTGCCAGTAGTCGGGACCAAATGGAGACCCAGTACTTC
CASSRDQMETQYF
>TRBV19|TRBD2|NA|TRBJ2-2
TGTGCCAGTAGTATTGTCCGGAGGCTAGCGGGCAGAGGTAATACCGGGGAGCTGTTTTTT
CASSIVRRLAGRGNTGELFF
>TRBV15|TRBD2|NA|TRBJ2-2
TGTGCCACCAGCAGAGATCTGAAGATAGCGGGATCCACCGGGGAGCTGTTTTTT
CATSRDLKIAGSTGELFF
>TRBV27|TRBD1|NA|TRBJ2-7
TGTGCCAGCAAGACAGGGGTGGGCGAGCAGTACTTC
CASKTGVGEQYF
>TRBV28|NA|NA|TRBJ2-1
TGTGCCAGCAGTTTGATCGGAAATGAGCAGTTCTTC
CASSLIGNEQFF
>TRBV2|TRBD2|once|TRBJ2-2
TGTGCCAGCCGTCGGACTAGCAGACCCACCGGGGAGCTGTTTTTT
CASRRTSRPTGELFF
>TRBV29-1|NA|NA|TRBJ2-7
TGCAGCGTCCTCAAAATGGGCGAGCAGTACTTC
CSVLKMGEQYF
>TRBV30|TRBD1|NA|TRBJ1-2
TGTGCCTCGCAGACAGGGAATAACTATGGCTACACCTTC
CASQTGNNYGYTF
>TRBV28|TRBD2|NA|TRBJ2-7
TGTGCCAGCATTACTAGCGGTTACTCCTACGAGCAGTACTTC
CASITSGYSYEQYF
>TRBV30|TRBD2|NA|TRBJ2-7
TGTGCCTGGAGTGTAGGACTAGCGGCTAACTACGAGCAGTACTTC
CAWSVGLAANYEQYF
>TRBV5-4|TRBD1|NA|TRBJ1-4
TGTGCCAGCAGCTTGGGGGGACAGGGTGAAAAACTGTTTTTT
CASSLGGQGEKLFF
>TRBV4-1|NA|few|TRBJ2-5
TGCGCCAGCAGCCAAGGGGTTTTAATAACAGCTCGAAGAGAGACCCAGTACTTC
CASSQGVLITARRETQYF
>TRBV7-8|TRBD2|NA|TRBJ2-5
TGTGCCAGCAGCAGACTAGCAGAGACCCAGTACTTC
CASSRLAETQYF
>TRBV4-2|NA|NA|TRBJ2-1
TGTGCCAGCAGCCCCATCGGGGTAGATGAGCAGTTCTTC
CASSPIGVDEQFF
>TRBV30|NA|NA|TRBJ2-2
TGTGCCTGGAACCGTGACCTGACCGGGGAGCTGTTTTTT
CAWNRDLTGELFF
>TRBV11-2|TRBD2|NA|TRBJ2-1
TGTGCCAGCAGCTCCTGGACTAGCGGGAGTTTCACCCACAATGAGCAGTTCTTC
CASSSWTSGSFTHNEQFF
>TRBV4-2|TRBD2|NA|TRBJ2-3
TGTGCCAGCAGCCAAGGGGTAGCGGGAGGCACAGATACGCAGTATTTT
CASSQGVAGGTDTQYF
>TRBV30|TRBD2|NA|TRBJ2-7
TGTGCCTGGAGTACCGGACTAGCGGTGAACTACGAGCAGTACTTC
CAWSTGLAVNYEQYF
>TRBV30|NA|NA|TRBJ2-3
TGTGCCTGGAGTGAAACAGGGTCGGATACGCAGTATTTT
CAWSETGSDTQYF
>TRBV5-1|TRBD1|NA|TRBJ2-7
TGCGCCAGCAGCTTGCAGGGGGCTTACGAGCAGTACTTC
CASSLQGAYEQYF
>TRBV7-9|NA|NA|TRBJ2-2
TGTGCCAGCAGCGCCCGCACTAGCAACTTGAACACCGGGGAGCTGTTTTTT
CASSARTSNLNTGELFF